Below are 15 T cell receptor beta chains sequenced from a single sample in a study of blood T cell repertoires in COVID-19. Measured with immunoSEQ multiplex PCR; TCRdb has only the in-frame clones, and not every one. The sample shows tens of thousands of clones, about 91% of them seen only once. The source material was peripheral blood. Receptors originate from a woman between 65 and 79 years old with active COVID-19.

This sequence joins TRBV28 and TRBJ1-1; TRBD1 agrees at 7 bases. Germline CDR1 MDHEN, CDR2 SYDVKM. The CDR3 totals 13 residues. V lost 6 bases and J lost 2; bases outside the gene matches: 3. The CDR3 DNA sequence: TGTGCCAGCAGACGGACAGGCAACACTGAAGCTTTCTTT. Translating gives CASRRTGNTEAFF.

This sequence joins TRBV5-1 and TRBJ2-1; TRBD2 aligns across 7 bases. The germline V gene has CDR1 SGHRS and CDR2 YFSETQ. The CDR3 extends over 14 amino acids. Germline trimming cut 4 bases from V and 6 bases from J; bases unmatched to any gene: 7. CDR3 sequence: CASSERTSPNEQFF. CDR3 nucleotides: TGCGCCAGCAGCGAACGGACTAGTCCCAATGAGCAGTTCTTC. Variable domain in full (rest from reference TRBV5-1 and TRBJ2-1): KAGVTQTPRYLIKTRGQQVTLSCSPISGHRSVSWYQQTPGQGLQFLFEYFSETQRNKGNFPGRFSGRQFSNSRSEMNVSTLELGDSALYLCASSERTSPNEQFFGPGTRLTVL.

The chain is built from TRBV3-1 (or the pseudogene TRBV3-2) and TRBJ2-3; D gene unclear. In germline, CDR1 is LGHDT, CDR2 YNNKEL (reference sequence). The CDR3 consists of 12 residues. V was pared by 1 base and J by 12 bases, with 11 bases between. CDR3 amino acids: CASSQAERSQYF. The CDR3 bases are TGTGCCAGCAGCCAAGCGGAGCGCTCACAGTATTTT.

The V gene is TRBV6-5, the J gene TRBJ1-4; 7 nucleotides line up with TRBD1. This CDR3 has 15 residues. V was clipped by 4 bases and J by 5 bases; unmatched bases: 7. Germline CDR1 reads MNHEY; CDR2 reads SVGAGI. The CDR3 region is CASSWGDSSNEKLFF. The DNA for the CDR3 is TGTGCCAGCAGTTGGGGGGACAGTTCAAATGAAAAACTGTTTTTT.

The chain links TRBV19 to TRBJ2-2; D might be TRBD2 (6 bases). Germline lookup yields CDR1 LNHDA and CDR2 SQIVND (reference sequence). The V end lost 7 bases, the J end lost 2 bases, and 14 bases lay between the germline ends. This CDR3 is built from 15 residues. CDR3 sequence: CASTRLVVNTGELFF. CDR3 coding DNA: TGTGCCAGTACCCGACTAGTGGTAAACACCGGGGAGCTGTTTTTT.

The rearrangement links TRBV19 to TRBJ1-5; 8 positions match TRBD1. Trimming took 5 bases from V and 5 from J; bases not matched to a gene: 8. This CDR3 is built from 15 residues. Germline-derived CDR1 and CDR2 are LNHDA and SQIVND (reference sequence). CDR3 DNA: TGTGCCAGTAGTGCCCGGACAGGGAACTATCAGCCCCAGCATTTT. Its translation: CASSARTGNYQPQHF.

V usage is TRBV21-1 and J usage is TRBJ2-7; the tabulated D call, TRBD1, remains unverified against the DNA. TRBV21-1 is designated a pseudogene. The CDR3 totals 16 residues. In DNA form, the CDR3 reads TGTGCCAGCAGCACCCGGGACAGGGATACCCCCTACGAGCAGTACTTC. Translation gives CASSTRDRDTPYEQYF.

This sequence joins TRBV28 and TRBJ1-2, with 8 bases aligning to TRBD1. J lost 6 bases, V lost 9 bases, and 6 bases had no gene match. The V gene's germline CDR1 is MDHEN and CDR2 SYDVKM. CDR3 length equals 12 residues. Written as DNA, the CDR3 is TGTGCCAGTTATGGACAGGGTCATGGCTACACCTTC. Protein sequence: CASYGQGHGYTF.

V is TRBV5-1 and J is TRBJ2-7, with no clear D. V was trimmed by 1 base and J by 3 bases, leaving 5 bases between them. Germline CDR1 is SGHRS and CDR2 is YFSETQ. The CDR3 length is 12 residues. DNA for the CDR3: TGCGCCAGCAGCTTGTCAGACTACGAGCAGTACTTC. Translating gives CASSLSDYEQYF.

This clone came up once. The rearrangement links TRBV6-6 to TRBJ2-7; D possibly corresponds to TRBD1 (7 bases). Germline V gene data show CDR1 as MNHNY and CDR2 as SVGAGI (reference sequence). V was pared by 7 bases and J by 4 bases, with 17 bases between. This CDR3 comprises 14 residues. The CDR3 DNA is TGTGCCAGCACCCCTGGAGGGGGCATGTACGAGCAGTACTTC. Its translation: CASTPGGGMYEQYF.

This clone was seen a single time. The chain recombines TRBV5-6 with TRBJ2-1, with 11 bases that match TRBD2. Trimming at V came to 3 bases and at J to 7 bases, leaving 12 bases not matched to a gene. Looked up from germline, CDR1 is SGHDT and CDR2 is YYEEEE. The CDR3 is 17 amino acids. CDR3 DNA sequence: TGTGCCAGCAGCTGGGAACTAGCGGGAGCTGAGTTAAATGAGCAGTTCTTC. Amino acid sequence: CASSWELAGAELNEQFF.

The chain employs TRBV10-3 and TRBJ2-7; 9 bases fit TRBD1. The V gene's germline CDR1 is ENHRY and CDR2 SYGVKD. V lost 6 bases to trimming and J lost 5 bases; unmatched junction nucleotides: 8. CDR3 length equals 14 residues. The CDR3 loop reads CAISAQGARNEQYF. The DNA of the CDR3 is TGTGCCATCAGCGCACAGGGGGCGAGGAACGAGCAGTACTTC.

The chain has TRBV11-2 and TRBJ2-3; D is possibly TRBD1 (6 bases). Trimming removed 1 base at V and 3 bases at J, with 20 bases between. The CDR3 is 18 residues long. Germline lookup yields CDR1 SGHAT and CDR2 FQNNGV. CDR3 in amino acids: CASSLVPWGQVRTDTQYF. In DNA, the CDR3 is TGTGCCAGCAGCTTAGTACCCTGGGGGCAGGTGAGGACAGATACGCAGTATTTT.

The chain couples TRBV7-2 to TRBJ1-2, with D possibly matching TRBD1 (5 bases). Germline loops: CDR1 SGHTA, CDR2 FQGNSA. V gave up 1 base and J gave up 4 bases, with 22 bases separating them. The CDR3 extends over 18 amino acids. In DNA form, the CDR3 reads TGTGCCAGCAGCTTAGAGGGGCGGGGAGGGTCCCTCCTCTATGGCTACACCTTC. Translation: CASSLEGRGGSLLYGYTF.

The chain couples TRBV29-1 to TRBJ2-7; D gene unclear. This CDR3 has 12 amino acids. Germline lookup yields CDR1 SQVTM and CDR2 ANQGSEA. CDR3 in DNA: TGCAGACCCCCTAGGAGCTCCTACGAGCAGTACTTC. Amino acids: CRPPRSSYEQYF.